The rows below give T cell receptor beta chains drawn from one sample of a study of shared clonotypes between healthy human individuals. Here immunoSEQ multiplex PCR was the method, and the copy in TCRdb shows in-frame clones only, minus some. Of around 700,000 clones listed, about two thirds are singletons. The sample comprised memory CD4+ T cells sorted from blood. Source of these receptors: a woman in her twenties or thirties in good health. Both conserved end residues are part of each CDR3. Fields, in order: clone size, J gene, D gene, V gene, CDR3 protein, CDR3 DNA. D genes are given only for firm matches. Size values are once, few and many counts, or a class for expanded clones, and some rows have none.

few,TRBJ2-7,TRBD1,TRBV11-2,CASSPGQGTYEQYF,TGTGCCAGCAGCCCGGGACAGGGGACCTACGAGCAGTACTTC
-,TRBJ2-5,TRBD2,TRBV5-4,CASSSAGGPGETQYF,TGTGCCAGCAGCTCGGCGGGAGGGCCGGGGGAGACCCAGTACTTC
-,TRBJ1-2,TRBD1,TRBV28,CASSSETGGRSDGYTF,TGTGCCAGCAGTTCAGAGACAGGGGGAAGGTCTGATGGCTACACCTTC
-,TRBJ2-7,-,TRBV21-1,CASSQLAGATYEQYF,TGTGCCAGCAGCCAACTAGCGGGGGCAACCTACGAGCAGTACTTC
few,TRBJ2-1,-,TRBV9,CASSVMSGTYNEQFF,TGTGCCAGCAGCGTAATGTCAGGGACCTACAATGAGCAGTTCTTC
-,TRBJ2-2,TRBD1,TRBV19,CASSMIQGTGELFF,TGTGCCAGTAGTATGATACAGGGGACCGGGGAGCTGTTTTTT
-,TRBJ1-6,-,TRBV30,CAWKGSPVSGTPLHF,TGTGCCTGGAAAGGATCGCCTGTTTCCGGGACACCCCTCCACTTT
-,TRBJ1-3,-,TRBV25-1,CASSGTPGTPSSGNTIYF,TGTGCCAGCAGTGGTACCCCCGGGACGCCGAGCTCTGGAAACACCATATATTTT
-,TRBJ2-7,TRBD2,TRBV28,CASRSLGAGGPGEQYF,TGTGCCAGCAGATCCCTGGGCGCGGGAGGGCCGGGGGAGCAGTACTTC
-,TRBJ2-5,-,TRBV7-7,CASSLGPSEGETQYF,TGTGCCAGCAGCTTGGGTCCAAGTGAGGGAGAGACCCAGTACTTC
many,TRBJ2-2,TRBD2,TRBV11-2,CASSLNSGAWNTGELFF,TGTGCCAGCAGCTTGAATAGCGGGGCCTGGAACACCGGGGAGCTGTTTTTT
-,TRBJ2-7,TRBD2,TRBV11-2,CASSIGLAVEQYF,TGTGCCAGCAGCATCGGACTAGCTGTCGAGCAGTACTTC
-,TRBJ2-7,-,TRBV21-1,CASSNRDASYEQYF,TGTGCCAGCAGCAACCGGGACGCATCCTACGAGCAGTACTTC
once,TRBJ2-7,TRBD2,TRBV4-2,CASSQVAGTAYEQYF,TGTGCCAGCAGCCAAGTAGCGGGTACGGCCTACGAGCAGTACTTC
-,TRBJ1-2,TRBD1,TRBV2,CASSETHPGQGGYGYTF,TGTGCCAGCAGTGAAACACATCCCGGACAGGGAGGCTATGGCTACACCTTC
-,TRBJ1-5,TRBD1,TRBV5-5,CASSQGTANQPQHF,TGTGCCAGCAGCCAAGGGACAGCTAATCAGCCCCAGCATTTT
-,TRBJ2-5,TRBD2,TRBV18,CASSPGLADEQYF,TGTGCCAGCTCACCGGGACTAGCTGATGAGCAGTACTTC
few,TRBJ2-7,TRBD1,TRBV28,CASSSTGVASAPYEQYF,TGTGCCAGCAGTTCCACAGGGGTAGCTTCGGCGCCCTACGAGCAGTACTTC
-,TRBJ2-1,TRBD2,TRBV5-6,CASSYGLAGGLEQFF,TGTGCCAGCAGCTACGGACTAGCGGGAGGATTAGAGCAGTTCTTC
-,TRBJ2-2,TRBD2,TRBV29-1,CSASVLAGAGTGELFF,TGCAGCGCCTCCGTTCTAGCGGGAGCGGGCACCGGGGAGCTGTTTTTT
-,TRBJ2-3,TRBD2,TRBV28,CASSFAPSGITDTQYF,TGTGCCAGCAGTTTCGCCCCTAGCGGGATCACAGATACGCAGTATTTT
few,TRBJ1-1,TRBD1,TRBV5-1,CASSLRQGFEAFF,TGCGCCAGCAGCCTACGACAGGGATTTGAAGCTTTCTTT
-,TRBJ1-2,TRBD1,TRBV7-2,CASSLTGGYTNYTF,TGTGCCAGCAGCTTAACAGGGGGCTACACAAACTACACCTTC
-,TRBJ1-1,-,TRBV5-1,CASSFMEGNTEAFF,TGCGCCAGCAGCTTTATGGAGGGGAACACTGAAGCTTTCTTT
few,TRBJ2-5,-,TRBV27,CASSRTRGWETQYF,TGTGCCAGCAGTCGCACTAGGGGTTGGGAGACCCAGTACTTC
-,TRBJ2-7,-,TRBV7-7,CASSLRDGDYEQYF,TGTGCCAGCAGCCTCCGGGACGGGGACTACGAGCAGTACTTC